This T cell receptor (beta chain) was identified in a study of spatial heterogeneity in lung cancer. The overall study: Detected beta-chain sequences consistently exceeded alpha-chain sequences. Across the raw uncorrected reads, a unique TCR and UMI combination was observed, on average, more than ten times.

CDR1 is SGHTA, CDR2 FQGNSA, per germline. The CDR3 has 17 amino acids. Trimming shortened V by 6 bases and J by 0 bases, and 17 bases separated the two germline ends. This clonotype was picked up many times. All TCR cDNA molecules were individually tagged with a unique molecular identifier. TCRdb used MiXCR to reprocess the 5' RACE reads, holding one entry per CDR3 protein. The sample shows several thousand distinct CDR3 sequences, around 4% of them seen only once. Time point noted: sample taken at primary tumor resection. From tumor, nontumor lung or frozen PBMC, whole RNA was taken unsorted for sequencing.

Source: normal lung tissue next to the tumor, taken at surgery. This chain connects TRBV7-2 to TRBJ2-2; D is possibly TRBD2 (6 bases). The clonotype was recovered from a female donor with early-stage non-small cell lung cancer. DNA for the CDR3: TGTGCCAGCAGTCCCGGGCCTCGCGGGGCGAACACCGGGGAGCTGTTTTTT. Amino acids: CASSPGPRGANTGELFF.